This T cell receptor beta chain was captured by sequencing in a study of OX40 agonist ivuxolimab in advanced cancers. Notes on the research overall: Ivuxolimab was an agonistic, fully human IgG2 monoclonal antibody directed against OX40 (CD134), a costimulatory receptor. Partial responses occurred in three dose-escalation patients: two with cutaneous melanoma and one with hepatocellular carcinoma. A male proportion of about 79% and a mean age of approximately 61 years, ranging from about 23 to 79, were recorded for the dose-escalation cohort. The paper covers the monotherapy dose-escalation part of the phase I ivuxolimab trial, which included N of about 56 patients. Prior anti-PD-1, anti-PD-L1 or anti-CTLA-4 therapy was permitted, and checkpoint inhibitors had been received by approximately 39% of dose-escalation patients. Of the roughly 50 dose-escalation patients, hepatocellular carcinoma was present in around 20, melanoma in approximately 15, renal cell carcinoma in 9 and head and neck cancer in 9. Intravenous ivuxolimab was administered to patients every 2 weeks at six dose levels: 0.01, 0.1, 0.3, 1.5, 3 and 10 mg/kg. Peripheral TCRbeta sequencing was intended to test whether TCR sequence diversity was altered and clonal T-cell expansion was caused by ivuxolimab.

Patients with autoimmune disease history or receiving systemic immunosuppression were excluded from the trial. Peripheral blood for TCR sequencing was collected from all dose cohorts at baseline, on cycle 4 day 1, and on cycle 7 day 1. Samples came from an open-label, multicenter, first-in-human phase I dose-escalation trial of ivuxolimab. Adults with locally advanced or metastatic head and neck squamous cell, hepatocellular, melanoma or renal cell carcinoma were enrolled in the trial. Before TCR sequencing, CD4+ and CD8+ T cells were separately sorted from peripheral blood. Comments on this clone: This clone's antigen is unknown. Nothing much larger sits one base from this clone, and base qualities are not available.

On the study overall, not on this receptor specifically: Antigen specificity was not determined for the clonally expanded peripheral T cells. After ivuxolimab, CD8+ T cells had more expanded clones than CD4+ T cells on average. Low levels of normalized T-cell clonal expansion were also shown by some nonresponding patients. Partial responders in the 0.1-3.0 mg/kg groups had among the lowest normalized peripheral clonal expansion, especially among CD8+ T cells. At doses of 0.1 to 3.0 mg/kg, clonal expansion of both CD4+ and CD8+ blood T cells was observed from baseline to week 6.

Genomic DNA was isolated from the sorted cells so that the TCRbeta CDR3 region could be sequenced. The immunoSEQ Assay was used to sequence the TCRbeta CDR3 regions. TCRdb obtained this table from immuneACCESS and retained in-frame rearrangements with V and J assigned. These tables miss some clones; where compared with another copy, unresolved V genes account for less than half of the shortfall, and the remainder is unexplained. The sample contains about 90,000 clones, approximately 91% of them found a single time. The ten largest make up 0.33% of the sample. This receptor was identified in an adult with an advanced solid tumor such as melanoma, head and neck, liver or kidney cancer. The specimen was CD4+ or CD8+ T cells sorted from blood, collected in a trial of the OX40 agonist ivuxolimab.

The DNA reads as follows: TGTGCCAGCAGCTTTGCGTTCCCCTCCTACGAGCAGTACTTC. Its amino acids are CASSFAFPSYEQYF. In this chain, TRBV7-8 is recombined with TRBJ2-7; the D gene is unclear. The germline V gene gives CDR1 as SGHVS and CDR2 as FQNEAQ. The V and J ends are trimmed by 3 bases and 0 bases, leaving 9 bases between them. From cysteine to phenylalanine, the CDR3 is 14 amino acids long. The DNA shown is the 42-base CDR3, in frame from base 1.